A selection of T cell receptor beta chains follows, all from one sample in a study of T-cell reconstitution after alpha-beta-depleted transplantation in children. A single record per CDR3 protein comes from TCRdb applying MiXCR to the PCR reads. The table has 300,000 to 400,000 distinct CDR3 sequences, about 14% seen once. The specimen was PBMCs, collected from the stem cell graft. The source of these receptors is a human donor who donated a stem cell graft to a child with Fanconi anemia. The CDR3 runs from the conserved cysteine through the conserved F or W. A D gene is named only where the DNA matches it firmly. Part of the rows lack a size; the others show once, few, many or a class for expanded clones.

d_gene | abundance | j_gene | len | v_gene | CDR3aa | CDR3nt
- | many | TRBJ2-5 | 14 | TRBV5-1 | CASSYRQTQETQYF | TGCGCCAGCAGCTACAGACAGACCCAAGAGACCCAGTACTTC
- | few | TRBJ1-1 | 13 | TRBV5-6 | CATNPLGGTEAFF | TGTGCCACCAACCCGTTAGGGGGGACTGAAGCTTTCTTT
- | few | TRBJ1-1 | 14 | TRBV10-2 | CASRLRRAGTEAFF | TGCGCCAGCAGGTTACGGCGGGCTGGCACTGAAGCTTTCTTT
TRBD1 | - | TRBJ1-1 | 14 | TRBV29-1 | CSVARQGGKTEAFF | TGCAGCGTTGCGAGACAGGGGGGTAAGACTGAAGCTTTCTTT
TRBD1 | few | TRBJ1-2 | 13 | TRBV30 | CAWSADREDGYTF | TGTGCCTGGAGTGCGGACAGGGAGGATGGCTACACCTTC
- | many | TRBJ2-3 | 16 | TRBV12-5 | CASGLAPGRVPDTQYF | TGTGCTAGTGGTTTGGCCCCGGGTCGCGTCCCAGATACGCAGTATTTT
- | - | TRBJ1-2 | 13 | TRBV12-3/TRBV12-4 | CASRHGQNYGYTF | TGTGCCAGCAGGCATGGACAGAACTATGGCTACACCTTC
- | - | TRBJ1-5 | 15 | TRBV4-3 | CASSQDQTGNQPQHF | TGCGCCAGCAGCCAAGATCAAACAGGCAATCAGCCCCAGCATTTT
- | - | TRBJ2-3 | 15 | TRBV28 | CASSRGRRGTDTQYF | TGTGCCAGCAGTCGGGGGAGGCGCGGGACAGATACGCAGTATTTT
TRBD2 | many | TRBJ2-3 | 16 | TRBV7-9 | CASSLGVAGGTDTQYF | TGTGCCAGCAGCTTAGGTGTAGCGGGGGGCACAGATACGCAGTATTTT
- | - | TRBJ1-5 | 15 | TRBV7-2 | CASSIGVSVNQPQHF | TGTGCCAGCAGCATTGGCGTCTCGGTGAATCAGCCCCAGCATTTT
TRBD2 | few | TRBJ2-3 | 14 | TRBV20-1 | CSAGLAGATDTQYF | TGCAGTGCTGGACTAGCGGGGGCGACAGATACGCAGTATTTT
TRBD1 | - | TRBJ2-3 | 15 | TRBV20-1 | CSARTGQGIADTQYF | TGCAGTGCTAGGACGGGACAGGGTATTGCAGATACGCAGTATTTT
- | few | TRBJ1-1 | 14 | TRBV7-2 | CASSLSRTNTEAFF | TGTGCCAGCAGCTTATCTAGAACGAACACTGAAGCTTTCTTT
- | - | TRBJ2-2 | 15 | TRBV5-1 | CASSSRVVNTGELFF | TGCGCCAGCAGCTCCAGGGTGGTAAACACCGGGGAGCTGTTTTTT
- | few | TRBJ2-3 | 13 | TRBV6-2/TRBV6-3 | CASRDFHTDTQYF | TGTGCCAGCAGGGACTTCCACACAGATACGCAGTATTTT
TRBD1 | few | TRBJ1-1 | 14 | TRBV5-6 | CASSFGTGTTEAFF | TGTGCCAGCAGCTTCGGGACAGGGACCACTGAAGCTTTCTTT
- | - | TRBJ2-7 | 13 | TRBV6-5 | CASSSQHSYEQYF | TGTGCCAGCAGTTCACAGCACTCCTACGAGCAGTACTTC
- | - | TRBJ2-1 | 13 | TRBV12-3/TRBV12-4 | CASSPYQWSPEFF | TGTGCCAGCAGTCCCTACCAATGGTCCCCGGAGTTCTTC
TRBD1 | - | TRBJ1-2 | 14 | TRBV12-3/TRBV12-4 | CASSPWDRGYGYTF | TGTGCCAGCAGTCCATGGGACAGAGGCTATGGCTACACCTTC
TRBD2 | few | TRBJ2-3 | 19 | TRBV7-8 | CASSLRLAGNRPATDTQYF | TGTGCCAGCAGCTTAAGGCTAGCGGGGAACCGCCCGGCCACAGATACGCAGTATTTT
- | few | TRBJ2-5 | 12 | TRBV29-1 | CSVADGQETQYF | TGCAGCGTTGCGGACGGTCAAGAGACCCAGTACTTC
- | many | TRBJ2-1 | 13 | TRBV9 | CASSVNNDNEQFF | TGTGCCAGCAGCGTGAACAATGACAATGAGCAGTTCTTC
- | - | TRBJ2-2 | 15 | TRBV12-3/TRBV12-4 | CASSLVPENTGELFF | TGTGCCAGCAGTTTAGTGCCCGAGAACACCGGGGAGCTGTTTTTT
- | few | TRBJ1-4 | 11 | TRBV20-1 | CSAGENEKLFF | TGCAGTGCCGGGGAGAATGAAAAACTGTTTTTT
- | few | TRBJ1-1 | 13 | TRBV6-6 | CASSYEVRTEAFF | TGTGCCAGCAGTTACGAAGTGCGCACTGAAGCTTTCTTT
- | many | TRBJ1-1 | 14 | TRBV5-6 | CASSFNWLNTEAFF | TGTGCCAGCAGCTTCAACTGGCTGAACACTGAAGCTTTCTTT
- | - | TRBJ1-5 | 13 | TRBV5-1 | CAGSLTGDQPQHF | TGCGCCGGCAGCTTGACAGGAGATCAGCCCCAGCATTTT
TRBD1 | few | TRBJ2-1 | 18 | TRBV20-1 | CSARVPGQGLSSYNEQFF | TGCAGTGCTCGCGTCCCGGGACAGGGTTTAAGCTCCTACAATGAGCAGTTCTTC
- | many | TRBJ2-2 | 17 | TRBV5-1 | CASSLDSGRILTGELFF | TGCGCCAGCAGCTTGGATTCGGGGCGAATCCTCACCGGGGAGCTGTTTTTT
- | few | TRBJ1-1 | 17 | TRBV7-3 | CASSLTIGRLENTEAFF | TGTGCCAGCAGCTTAACTATTGGGCGCTTAGAGAACACTGAAGCTTTCTTT
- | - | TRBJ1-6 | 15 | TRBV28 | CASSTRSILNSPLHF | TGTGCCAGCAGTACCCGATCGATTTTAAATTCACCCCTCCACTTT
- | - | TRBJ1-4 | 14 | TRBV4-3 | CASSQDDRSRKLFF | TGCGCCAGCAGCCAAGATGACAGATCCCGAAAACTGTTTTTT
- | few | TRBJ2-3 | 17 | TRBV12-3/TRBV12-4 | CASSRRVGPSSTDTQYF | TGTGCCAGCAGTCGCCGCGTCGGACCCTCTTCCACAGATACGCAGTATTTT
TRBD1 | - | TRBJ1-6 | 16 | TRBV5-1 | CASSLAIGQGNSPLHF | TGCGCCAGCAGCCTAGCCATAGGACAGGGAAATTCACCCCTCCACTTT
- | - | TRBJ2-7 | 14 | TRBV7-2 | CASSLFSGGLEQYF | TGTGCCAGCAGCTTATTTTCCGGGGGGCTCGAGCAGTACTTC
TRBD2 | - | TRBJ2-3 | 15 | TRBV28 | CASSLAGDITDTQYF | TGTGCCAGCAGTCTAGCGGGGGATATCACAGATACGCAGTATTTT
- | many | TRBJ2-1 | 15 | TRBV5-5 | CASSVPGIRDNEQFF | TGTGCCAGCAGCGTCCCGGGTATCAGGGACAATGAGCAGTTCTTC
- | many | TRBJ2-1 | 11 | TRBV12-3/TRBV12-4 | CASIGGNEQFF | TGTGCCAGCATTGGGGGGAATGAGCAGTTCTTC
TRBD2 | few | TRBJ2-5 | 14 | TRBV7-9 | CASSQNTGGETQYF | TGTGCCAGCAGCCAAAATACGGGGGGGGAGACCCAGTACTTC
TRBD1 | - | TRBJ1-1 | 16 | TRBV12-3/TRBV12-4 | CASSPQGAGRVTEAFF | TGTGCCAGCAGTCCGCAGGGGGCCGGTAGGGTCACTGAAGCTTTCTTT
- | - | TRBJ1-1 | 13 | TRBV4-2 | CASSQARYTEAFF | TGTGCCAGCAGCCAGGCCAGGTATACTGAAGCTTTCTTT